This record concerns one T cell receptor (beta chain) sequence. This sample stems from a study of CD8+ T cells in alopecia areata. Treatment: oral pan-JAK inhibitor, 5-10 mg twice daily. Extracted from the samples, RNA was reverse transcribed into cDNA to serve as the sequencing template. Clones were read by immunoSEQ multiplex PCR, and TCRdb kept only the in-frame ones, dropping some. The profile shows around 300,000 clones, 60% of them singletons. The sequence came from a human donor with alopecia areata. The sequences come from CD4+ T cells sorted from blood, collected between weeks 51 and 52, from a patient treated with tofacitinib.

This chain's CDR3 is CASSVEARDYEQYF. For the CDR3, the DNA is TGTGCCAGCAGCGTAGAGGCCCGGGACTACGAGCAGTACTTC. The chain combines TRBV9 with TRBJ2-7; tentative D call: TRBD2 (5 bases). Between the trimmed V and J ends, which lost 0 bases and 3 bases, there was a span of 10 bases. This CDR3 has 14 amino acids. The germline CDR1 and CDR2 sequences are SGDLS and YYNGEE.